This T cell receptor (beta chain) is from a study of cytomegalovirus exposure and HLA in healthy donors. Looked up from germline, CDR1 is SGHRS and CDR2 is YFSETQ. Unmatched junction bases numbered 6, after V lost 0 bases and J lost 7 bases. The CDR3 consists of 16 residues. Primers: 60 Vbeta forward and 13 Jbeta reverse. Repertoires were generated with immunoSEQ multiplex PCR, while TCRdb's copy carries only in-frame clones and drops some. The listing contains approximately 190,000 clones. As for this clone: What it recognizes is unknown.

Study conclusions and caveats: Later analysis associated a missense DCLRE1C variant with TCR beta V- and J-gene trimming. The sole available immune exposure information was CMV serostatus. Rarity characterized most TCR sequences, yet some public TCRs appeared in many donors.

This chain joins TRBV5-1 and TRBJ1-6; 8 nucleotides match TRBD1. Sequenced sample: PBMCs. The TCR sequence derives from a man aged 30 to 45 in good health and CMV-seronegative. The CDR3 region has the DNA TGCGCCAGCAGCTTGGTGGGACAGGAAGGCAATTCACCCCTCCACTTT. It translates to CASSLVGQEGNSPLHF.